Listed below are T cell receptor beta chains from one sample, sequenced in a study of T cell responses to AZD1222 COVID-19 vaccine. Generated by immunoSEQ multiplex PCR, the TCRdb table keeps only in-frame clones and is missing some. The sample carries approximately 150,000 clones, approximately 90% recorded once. The source material was peripheral blood, sampled 28 days after the second AZD1222 dose. These receptors were collected from an adult who received the AZD1222 COVID-19 vaccine. Both conserved end residues are part of each CDR3. Each record gives: V gene, clone size, J gene, D gene, CDR3 DNA, CDR3 protein. D genes are given only for firm matches. Expanded clones are given a class, and other clones once, few, many or no size at all.

>TRBV5-6|-|TRBJ1-6|TRBD1
TGTGCCAGCAGCTTGCCGGGACAGGGGGCTGGTTCACCCCTCCACTTT
CASSLPGQGAGSPLHF
>TRBV7-8|once|TRBJ1-5|-
TGTGCCACCTGCTGGGGGAGGGATCAGCCCCAGCATTTT
CATCWGRDQPQHF
>TRBV9|-|TRBJ2-5|-
TGTGCCAGCAGCCAAATGGGGACAAGCCAAGAGACCCAGTACTTC
CASSQMGTSQETQYF
>TRBV6-5|once|TRBJ1-2|-
TGTGCCAGCAGAGGGGGGTTTGGTGGCTACACCTTC
CASRGGFGGYTF
>TRBV18|once|TRBJ2-5|-
TGTGCCAGCTCACCAATACCGGTCCCGTCCGCTCAAGAGACCCAGTACTTC
CASSPIPVPSAQETQYF
>TRBV24-1|once|TRBJ2-3|TRBD2
TGTGCCACCAGTGACAGGACTAGCGGGACAGATACGCAGTATTTT
CATSDRTSGTDTQYF
>TRBV2|-|TRBJ1-5|-
TGTGCCAGCAGTACCTATACGGCTCAGCCCCAGCATTTT
CASSTYTAQPQHF
>TRBV9|-|TRBJ2-2|-
TGTGCCAGCAGCGCTAAGGAGTGGTCCGGGGAGCTGTTTTTT
CASSAKEWSGELFF
>TRBV28|-|TRBJ2-7|TRBD1
TGTGCCAGCAGAGGGACAGGGGCCTACGAGCAGTACTTC
CASRGTGAYEQYF
>TRBV2|-|TRBJ2-7|TRBD2
TGTGCCAGCAGTCGGGGGGTGGACTCCTACGAGCAGTACTTC
CASSRGVDSYEQYF
>TRBV15|-|TRBJ2-7|-
TGTGCCACCAGCACGGACTTACGCCCGACCGGGGAGCAGTACTTC
CATSTDLRPTGEQYF
>TRBV19|once|TRBJ1-1|TRBD1
TGTGCCAGTAGTTGGGGACAGGGGGTCACTGAAGCTTTCTTT
CASSWGQGVTEAFF
>TRBV11-2|-|TRBJ2-7|TRBD1
TGTGCCAGCAGCCTCGGGACAGCCTACGAGCAGTACTTC
CASSLGTAYEQYF
>TRBV4-2|once|TRBJ2-7|-
TGTGCCAGCAGCCTCTACGGGGGAGAGTCCTACGAGCAGTACTTC
CASSLYGGESYEQYF
>TRBV28|-|TRBJ1-5|TRBD1
TGTGCCAGCAGTTTATCCGGGACAGGGGGCTGGCAGCCCCAGCATTTT
CASSLSGTGGWQPQHF
>TRBV18|-|TRBJ1-3|-
TGTGCCAGCTCCCGAGGGAGCTCTGGAAACACCATATATTTT
CASSRGSSGNTIYF
>TRBV9|-|TRBJ2-5|TRBD1
TGTGCCAGCAGCCCACCGACAGGGGAAGAGACCCAGTACTTC
CASSPPTGEETQYF